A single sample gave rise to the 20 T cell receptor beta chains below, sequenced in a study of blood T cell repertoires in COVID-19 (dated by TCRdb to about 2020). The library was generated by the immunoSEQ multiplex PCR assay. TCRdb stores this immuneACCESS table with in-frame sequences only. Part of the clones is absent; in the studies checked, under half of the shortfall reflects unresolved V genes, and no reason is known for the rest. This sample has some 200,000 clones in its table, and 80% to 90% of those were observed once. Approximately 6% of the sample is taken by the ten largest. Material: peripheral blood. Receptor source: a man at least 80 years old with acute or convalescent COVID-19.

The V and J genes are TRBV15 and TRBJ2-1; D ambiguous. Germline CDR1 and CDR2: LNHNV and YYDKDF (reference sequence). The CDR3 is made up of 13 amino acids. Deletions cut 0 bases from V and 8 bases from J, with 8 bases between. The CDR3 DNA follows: TGTGCCACCAGCAGAGATCCCACGGATGAGCAGTTCTTC. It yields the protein CATSRDPTDEQFF.

CDR3 sequence reads: CASSIARTGQETQYF. In nucleotides, the CDR3 is TGTGCCAGTAGTATAGCCCGGACAGGGCAAGAGACCCAGTACTTC. This rearrangement joins TRBV19 to TRBJ2-5, with 8 bases that match TRBD1. CDR1 is LNHDA and CDR2 is SQIVND in the germline V gene (reference sequence). CDR3 size: 15 residues. The V and J ends lost 1 base and 2 bases, in that order; junction bases with no gene match: 3.

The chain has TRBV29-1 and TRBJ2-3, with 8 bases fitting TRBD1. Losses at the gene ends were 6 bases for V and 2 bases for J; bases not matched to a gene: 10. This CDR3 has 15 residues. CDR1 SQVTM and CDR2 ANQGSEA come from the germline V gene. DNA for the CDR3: TGCAGCGTGTTGGGACAGGAGAAATACACAGATACGCAGTATTTT. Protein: CSVLGQEKYTDTQYF.

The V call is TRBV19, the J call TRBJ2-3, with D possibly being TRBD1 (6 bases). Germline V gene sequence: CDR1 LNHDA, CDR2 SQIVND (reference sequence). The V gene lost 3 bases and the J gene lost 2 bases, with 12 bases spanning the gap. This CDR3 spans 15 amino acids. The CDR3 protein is CASSIRGTTTDTQYF. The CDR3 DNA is TGTGCCAGTAGTATTAGAGGGACAACCACAGATACGCAGTATTTT.

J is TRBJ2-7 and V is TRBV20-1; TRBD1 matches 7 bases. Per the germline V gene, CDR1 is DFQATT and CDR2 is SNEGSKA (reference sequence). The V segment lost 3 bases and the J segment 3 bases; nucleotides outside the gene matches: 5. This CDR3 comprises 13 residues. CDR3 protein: CSASDRVGYEQYV. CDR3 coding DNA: TGCAGTGCTAGTGACAGGGTGGGCTACGAGCAGTACGTC.

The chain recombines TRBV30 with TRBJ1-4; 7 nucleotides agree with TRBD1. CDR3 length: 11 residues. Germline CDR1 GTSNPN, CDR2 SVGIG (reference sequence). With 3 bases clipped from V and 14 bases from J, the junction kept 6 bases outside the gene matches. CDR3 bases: TGTGCCTGGAGAATCACAGGGGATCTGTTTTTT. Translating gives CAWRITGDLFF.

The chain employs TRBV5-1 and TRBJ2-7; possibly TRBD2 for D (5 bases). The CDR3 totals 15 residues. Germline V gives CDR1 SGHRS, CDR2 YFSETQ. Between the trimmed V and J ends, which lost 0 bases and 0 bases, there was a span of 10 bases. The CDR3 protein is CASSLVSASSYEQYF. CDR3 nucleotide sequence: TGCGCCAGCAGCTTGGTTAGCGCAAGCTCCTACGAGCAGTACTTC.

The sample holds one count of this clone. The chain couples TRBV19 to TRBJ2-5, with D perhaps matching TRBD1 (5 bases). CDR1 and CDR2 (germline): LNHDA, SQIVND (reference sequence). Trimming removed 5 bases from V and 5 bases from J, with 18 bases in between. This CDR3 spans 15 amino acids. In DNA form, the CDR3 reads TGTGCCAGTAGTGAGACAGCCGTTAGGGTGGAGACCCAGTACTTC. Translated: CASSETAVRVETQYF.

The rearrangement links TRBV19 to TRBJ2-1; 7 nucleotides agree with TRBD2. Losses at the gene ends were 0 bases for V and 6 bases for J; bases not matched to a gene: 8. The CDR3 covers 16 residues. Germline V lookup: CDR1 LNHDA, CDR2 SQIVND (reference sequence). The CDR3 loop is CASSIEAAGMGNEQFF. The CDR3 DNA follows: TGTGCCAGTAGTATAGAGGCAGCGGGAATGGGCAATGAGCAGTTCTTC.

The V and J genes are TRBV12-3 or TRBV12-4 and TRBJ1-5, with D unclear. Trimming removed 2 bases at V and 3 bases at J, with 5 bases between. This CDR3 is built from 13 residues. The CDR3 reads CASSLTFNQPQHF. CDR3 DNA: TGTGCCAGCAGTTTAACATTCAATCAGCCCCAGCATTTT.

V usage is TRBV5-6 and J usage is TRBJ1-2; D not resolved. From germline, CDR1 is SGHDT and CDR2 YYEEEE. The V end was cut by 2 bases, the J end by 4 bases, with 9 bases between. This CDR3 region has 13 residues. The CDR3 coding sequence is TGTGCCAGCAGCTTACAGTGGGCCTATGGCTACACCTTC. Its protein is CASSLQWAYGYTF.

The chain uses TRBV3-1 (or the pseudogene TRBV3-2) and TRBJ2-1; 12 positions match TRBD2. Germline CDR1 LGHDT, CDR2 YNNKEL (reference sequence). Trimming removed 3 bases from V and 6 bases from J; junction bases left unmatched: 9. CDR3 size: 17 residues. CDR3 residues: CASSHPNRLAGVNEQFF. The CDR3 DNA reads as TGTGCCAGCAGCCACCCGAACAGACTAGCGGGAGTCAATGAGCAGTTCTTC.

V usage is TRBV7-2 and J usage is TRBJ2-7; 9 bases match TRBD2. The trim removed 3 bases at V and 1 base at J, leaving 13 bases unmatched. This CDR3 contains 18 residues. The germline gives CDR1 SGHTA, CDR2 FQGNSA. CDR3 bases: TGTGCCAGCAGCTTCGGGGGGCGTAGCGGGAGAACATCCTACGAGCAGTACTTC. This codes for CASSFGGRSGRTSYEQYF.

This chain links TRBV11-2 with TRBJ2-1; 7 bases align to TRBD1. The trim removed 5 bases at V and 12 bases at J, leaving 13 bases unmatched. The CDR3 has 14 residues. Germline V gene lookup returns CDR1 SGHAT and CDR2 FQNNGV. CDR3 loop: CASSRGQVKGGQFF. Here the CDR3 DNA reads TGTGCCAGCAGCCGTGGACAGGTCAAAGGGGGGCAGTTCTTC.

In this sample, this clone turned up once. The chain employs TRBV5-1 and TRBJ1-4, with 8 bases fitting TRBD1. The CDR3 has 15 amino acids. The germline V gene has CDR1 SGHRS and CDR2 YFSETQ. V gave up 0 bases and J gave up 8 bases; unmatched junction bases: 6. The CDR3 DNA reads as TGCGCCAGCAGCTTGGAGACAGGGGCACAAGAAAAACTGTTTTTT. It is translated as CASSLETGAQEKLFF. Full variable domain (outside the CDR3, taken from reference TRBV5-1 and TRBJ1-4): KAGVTQTPRYLIKTRGQQVTLSCSPISGHRSVSWYQQTPGQGLQFLFEYFSETQRNKGNFPGRFSGRQFSNSRSEMNVSTLELGDSALYLCASSLETGAQEKLFFGSGTQLSVL.

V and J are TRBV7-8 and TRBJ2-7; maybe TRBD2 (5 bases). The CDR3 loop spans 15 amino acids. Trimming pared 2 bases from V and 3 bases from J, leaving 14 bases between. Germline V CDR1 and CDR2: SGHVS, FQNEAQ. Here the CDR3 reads CASSLTSGIYYEQYF. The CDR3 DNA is TGTGCCAGCAGCTTAACTTCGGGAATATACTACGAGCAGTACTTC.

CDR3 residues: CASSLVQRVPTDTQYF. In DNA, the CDR3 is TGTGCCAGCAGTTTAGTCCAGCGGGTCCCCACAGATACGCAGTATTTT. The rearrangement uses TRBV27 and TRBJ2-3, with a weak D call TRBD2 (6 bases). Trimming pared 2 bases from V and 2 bases from J, leaving 14 bases between. CDR1 and CDR2 from the germline V gene are MNHEY and SMNVEV (reference sequence). CDR3 size: 16 residues.

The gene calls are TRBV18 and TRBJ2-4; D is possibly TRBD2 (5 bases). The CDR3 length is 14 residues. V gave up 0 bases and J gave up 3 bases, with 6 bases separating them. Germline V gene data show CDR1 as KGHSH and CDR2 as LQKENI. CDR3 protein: CASSPPTNKNIQYF. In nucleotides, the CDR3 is TGTGCCAGCTCACCACCGACTAACAAAAACATTCAGTACTTC.

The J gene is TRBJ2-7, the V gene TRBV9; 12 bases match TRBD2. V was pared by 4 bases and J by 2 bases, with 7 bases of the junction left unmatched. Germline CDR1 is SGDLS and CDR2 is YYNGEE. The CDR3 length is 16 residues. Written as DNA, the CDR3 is TGTGCCAGCAGCCCAGGACTAGCGGGGAGCGCCTACGAGCAGTACTTC. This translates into CASSPGLAGSAYEQYF.

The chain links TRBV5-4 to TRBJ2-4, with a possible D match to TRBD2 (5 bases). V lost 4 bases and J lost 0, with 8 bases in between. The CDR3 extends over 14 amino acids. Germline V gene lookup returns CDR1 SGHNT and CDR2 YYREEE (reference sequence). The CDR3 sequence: CASSGELAKNIQYF. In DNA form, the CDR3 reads TGTGCCAGCAGCGGGGAGTTAGCCAAAAACATTCAGTACTTC.